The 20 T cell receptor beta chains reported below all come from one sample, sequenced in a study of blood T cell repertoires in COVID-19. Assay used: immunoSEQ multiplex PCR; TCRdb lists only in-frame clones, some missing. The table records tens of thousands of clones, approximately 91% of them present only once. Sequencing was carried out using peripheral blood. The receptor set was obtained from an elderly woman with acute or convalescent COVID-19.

The CDR3 DNA follows: TGTGCCAGCAGCTTGGGGACGGGGACTTTCCCAGATACGCAGTATTTT. This sequence encodes CASSLGTGTFPDTQYF. The rearrangement links TRBV5-4 to TRBJ2-3; a possible D gene is TRBD2 (6 bases). The CDR3 is 16 residues long. Germline loops: CDR1 SGHNT, CDR2 YYREEE (reference sequence). Trimming pared 0 bases from V and 4 bases from J, leaving 15 bases between. Full variable domain (remainder filled in from reference TRBV5-4 and TRBJ2-3): ETGVTQSPTHLIKTRGQQVTLRCSSQSGHNTVSWYQQALGQGPQFIFQYYREEENGRGNFPPRFSGLQFPNYSSELNVNALELDDSALYLCASSLGTGTFPDTQYFGPGTRLTVL.

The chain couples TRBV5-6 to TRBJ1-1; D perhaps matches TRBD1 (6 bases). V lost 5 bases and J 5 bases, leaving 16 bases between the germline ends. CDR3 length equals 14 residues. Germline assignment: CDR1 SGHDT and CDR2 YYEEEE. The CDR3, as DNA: TGTGCCAGCAGTAACAGGGTCAGGAGGACTGAAGCTTTCTTT. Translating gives CASSNRVRRTEAFF.

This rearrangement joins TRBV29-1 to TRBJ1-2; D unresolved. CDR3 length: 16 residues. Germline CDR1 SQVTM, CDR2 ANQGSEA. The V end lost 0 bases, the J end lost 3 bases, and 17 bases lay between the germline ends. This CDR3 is CSVEDLKTGRDYGYTF. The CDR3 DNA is TGCAGCGTTGAAGATCTAAAGACGGGTCGGGACTATGGCTACACCTTC.

CDR3 nucleotide sequence: TGCGCCAGCAGCCTACTCTTTGCGGGCGCGGGTGGCTACACCTTC. Amino acids: CASSLLFAGAGGYTF. The chain combines TRBV4-3 with TRBJ1-2; D not certain. The ends were cut back, 4 bases at V and 7 bases at J, with 19 bases in the middle. The CDR3 has 15 residues. Germline V gives CDR1 LGHNA, CDR2 YSLEER.

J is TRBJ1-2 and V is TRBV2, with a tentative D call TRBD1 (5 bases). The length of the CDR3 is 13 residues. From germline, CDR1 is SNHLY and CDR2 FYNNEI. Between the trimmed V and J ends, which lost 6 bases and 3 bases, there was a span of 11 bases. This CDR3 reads CASSDDSYYGYTF. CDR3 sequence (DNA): TGTGCCAGCAGCGACGACAGCTACTATGGCTACACCTTC. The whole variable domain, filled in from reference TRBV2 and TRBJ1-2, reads EPEVTQTPSHQVTQMGQEVILRCVPISNHLYFYWYRQILGQKVEFLVSFYNNEISEKSEIFDDQFSVERPDGSNFTLKIRSTKLEDSAMYFCASSDDSYYGYTFGSGTRLTVV.

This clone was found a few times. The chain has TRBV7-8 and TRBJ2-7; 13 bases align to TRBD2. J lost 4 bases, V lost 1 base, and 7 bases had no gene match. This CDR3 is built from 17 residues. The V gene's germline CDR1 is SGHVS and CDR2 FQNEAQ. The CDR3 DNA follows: TGTGCCAGCAGCTTAGAGTCTCGGACTAGCGGGAGTTACGAGCAGTACTTC. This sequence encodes CASSLESRTSGSYEQYF.

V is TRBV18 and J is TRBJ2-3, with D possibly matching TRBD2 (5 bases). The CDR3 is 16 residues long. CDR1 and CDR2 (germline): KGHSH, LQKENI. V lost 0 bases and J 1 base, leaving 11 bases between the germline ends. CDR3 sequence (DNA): TGTGCCAGCTCACCACCAGCGGCAAGGGGCACAGATACGCAGTATTTT. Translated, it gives CASSPPAARGTDTQYF.

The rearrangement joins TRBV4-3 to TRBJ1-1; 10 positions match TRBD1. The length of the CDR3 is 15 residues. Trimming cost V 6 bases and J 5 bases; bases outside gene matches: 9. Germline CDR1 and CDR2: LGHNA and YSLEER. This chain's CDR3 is CASRGTGATLTEAFF. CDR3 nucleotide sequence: TGCGCCAGCAGGGGGACAGGGGCGACGTTGACTGAAGCTTTCTTT.

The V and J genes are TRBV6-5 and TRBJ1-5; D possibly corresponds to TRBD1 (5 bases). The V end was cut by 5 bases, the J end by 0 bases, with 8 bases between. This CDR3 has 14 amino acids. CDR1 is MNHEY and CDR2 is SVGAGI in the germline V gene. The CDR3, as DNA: TGTGCCAGCAGTCCGGACAATAGCAATCAGCCCCAGCATTTT. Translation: CASSPDNSNQPQHF.

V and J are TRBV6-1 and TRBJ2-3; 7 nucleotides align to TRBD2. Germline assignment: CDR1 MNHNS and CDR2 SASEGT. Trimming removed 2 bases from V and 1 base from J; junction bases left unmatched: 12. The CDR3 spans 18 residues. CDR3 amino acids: CASSETGLGREGTDTQYF. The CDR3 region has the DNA TGTGCCAGCAGTGAAACTGGTCTAGGTCGGGAGGGCACAGATACGCAGTATTTT.

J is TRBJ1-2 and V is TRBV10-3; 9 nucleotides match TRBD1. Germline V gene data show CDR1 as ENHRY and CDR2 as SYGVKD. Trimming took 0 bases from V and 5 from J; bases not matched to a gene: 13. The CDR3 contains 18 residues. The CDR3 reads CAISESPGQGYSWYGYTF. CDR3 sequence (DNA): TGTGCCATCAGTGAGTCACCGGGACAGGGTTACTCTTGGTATGGCTACACCTTC.

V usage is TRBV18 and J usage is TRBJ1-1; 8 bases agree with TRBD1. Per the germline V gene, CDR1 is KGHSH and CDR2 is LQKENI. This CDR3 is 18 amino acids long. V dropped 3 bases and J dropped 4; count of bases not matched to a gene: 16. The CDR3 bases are TGTGCCAGCTCACCTTGGTCTCCCGGGACAGGTCTGGGCACTGAAGCTTTCTTT. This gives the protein CASSPWSPGTGLGTEAFF.

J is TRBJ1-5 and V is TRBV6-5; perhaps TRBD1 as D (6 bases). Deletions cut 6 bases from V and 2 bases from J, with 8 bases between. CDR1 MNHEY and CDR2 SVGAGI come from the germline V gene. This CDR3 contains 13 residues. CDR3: CASRGAGNQPQHF. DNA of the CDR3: TGTGCCAGCAGGGGGGCGGGCAATCAGCCCCAGCATTTT.

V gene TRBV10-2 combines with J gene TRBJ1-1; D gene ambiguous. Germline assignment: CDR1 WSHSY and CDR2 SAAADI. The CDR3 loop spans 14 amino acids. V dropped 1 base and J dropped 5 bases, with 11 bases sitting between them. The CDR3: CASSEFEAVTEAFF. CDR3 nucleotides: TGCGCCAGCAGTGAGTTTGAGGCAGTTACTGAAGCTTTCTTT.

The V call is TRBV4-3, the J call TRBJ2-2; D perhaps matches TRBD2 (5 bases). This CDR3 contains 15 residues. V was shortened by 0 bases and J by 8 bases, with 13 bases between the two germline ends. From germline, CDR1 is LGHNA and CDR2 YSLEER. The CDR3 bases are TGCGCCAGCAGCCAAGATTGGCCGAGAGGGGGGGAGCTGTTTTTT. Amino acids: CASSQDWPRGGELFF.

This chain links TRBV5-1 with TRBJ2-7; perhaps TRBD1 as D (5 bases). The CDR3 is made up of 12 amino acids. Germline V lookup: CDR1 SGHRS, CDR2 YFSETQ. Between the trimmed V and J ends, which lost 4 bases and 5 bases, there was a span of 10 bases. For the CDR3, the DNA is TGCGCCAGCAGCGCCCAGGGTAACGAGCAGTACTTC. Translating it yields CASSAQGNEQYF.

The CDR3 DNA reads TGCGCCAGCAGCCAAACTCCGGACAGTGCGAACACCGGGGAGCTGTTTTTT. This gives the protein CASSQTPDSANTGELFF. This rearrangement joins TRBV4-3 to TRBJ2-2; D is perhaps TRBD1 (6 bases). From germline, CDR1 is LGHNA and CDR2 YSLEER. CDR3 length: 17 residues. With 2 bases removed from V and 0 bases from J, the gap between germline ends came to 13 bases.

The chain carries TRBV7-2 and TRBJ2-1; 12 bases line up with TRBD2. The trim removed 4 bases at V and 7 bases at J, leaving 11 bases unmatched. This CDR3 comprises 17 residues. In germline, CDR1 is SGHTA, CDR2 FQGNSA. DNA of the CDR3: TGTGCCAGCAGCTCTCTGGTAGGACTAGCGGGACTAAATGAGCAGTTCTTC. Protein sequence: CASSSLVGLAGLNEQFF.

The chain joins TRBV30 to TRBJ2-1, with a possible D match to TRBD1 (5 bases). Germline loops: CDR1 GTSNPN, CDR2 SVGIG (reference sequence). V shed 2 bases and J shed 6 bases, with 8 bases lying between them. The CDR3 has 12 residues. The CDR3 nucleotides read TGTGCCTGGAGTAGACAGAGCAATGAGCAGTTCTTC. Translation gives CAWSRQSNEQFF.

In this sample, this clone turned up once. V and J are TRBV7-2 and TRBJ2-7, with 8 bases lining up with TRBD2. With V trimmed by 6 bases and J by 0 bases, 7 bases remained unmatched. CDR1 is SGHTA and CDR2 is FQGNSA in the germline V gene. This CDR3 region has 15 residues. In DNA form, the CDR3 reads TGTGCCAGCAGATCCCGGGGGGGGAGCTCCTACGAGCAGTACTTC. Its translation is CASRSRGGSSYEQYF.